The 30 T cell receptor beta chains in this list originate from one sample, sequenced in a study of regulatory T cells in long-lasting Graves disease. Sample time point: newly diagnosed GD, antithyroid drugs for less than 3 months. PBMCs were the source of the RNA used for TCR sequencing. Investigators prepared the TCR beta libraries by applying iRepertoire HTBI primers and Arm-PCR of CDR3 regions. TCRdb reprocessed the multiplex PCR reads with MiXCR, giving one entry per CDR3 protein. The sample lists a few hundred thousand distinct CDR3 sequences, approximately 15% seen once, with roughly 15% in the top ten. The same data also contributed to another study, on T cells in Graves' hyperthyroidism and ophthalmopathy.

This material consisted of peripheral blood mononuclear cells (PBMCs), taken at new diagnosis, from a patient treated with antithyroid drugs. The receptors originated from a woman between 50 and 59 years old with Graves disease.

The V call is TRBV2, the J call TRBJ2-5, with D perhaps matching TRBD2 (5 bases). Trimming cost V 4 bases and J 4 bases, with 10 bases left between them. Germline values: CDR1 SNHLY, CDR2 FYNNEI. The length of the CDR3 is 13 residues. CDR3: CASSAERIETQYF. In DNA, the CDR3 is TGTGCCAGCAGTGCCGAGCGGATAGAGACCCAGTACTTC. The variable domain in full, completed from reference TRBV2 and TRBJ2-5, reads EPEVTQTPSHQVTQMGQEVILRCVPISNHLYFYWYRQILGQKVEFLVSFYNNEISEKSEIFDDQFSVERPDGSNFTLKIRSTKLEDSAMYFCASSAERIETQYFGPGTRLLVL.

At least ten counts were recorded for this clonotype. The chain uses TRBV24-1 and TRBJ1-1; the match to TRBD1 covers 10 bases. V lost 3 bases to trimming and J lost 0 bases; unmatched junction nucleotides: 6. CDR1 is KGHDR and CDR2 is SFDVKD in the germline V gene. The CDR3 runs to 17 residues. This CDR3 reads CATSDGQGVPMNTEAFF. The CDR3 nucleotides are TGTGCCACCAGTGATGGACAGGGGGTGCCCATGAACACTGAAGCTTTCTTT.

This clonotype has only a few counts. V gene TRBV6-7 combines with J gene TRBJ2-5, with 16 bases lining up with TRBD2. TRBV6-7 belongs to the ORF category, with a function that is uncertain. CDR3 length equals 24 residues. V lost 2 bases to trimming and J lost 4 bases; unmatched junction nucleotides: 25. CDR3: CASSYEDPTKPSPGLAGGRETQYF. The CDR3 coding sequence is TGTGCCAGCAGTTACGAAGACCCAACCAAGCCAAGCCCGGGACTAGCGGGAGGGCGAGAGACCCAGTACTTC.

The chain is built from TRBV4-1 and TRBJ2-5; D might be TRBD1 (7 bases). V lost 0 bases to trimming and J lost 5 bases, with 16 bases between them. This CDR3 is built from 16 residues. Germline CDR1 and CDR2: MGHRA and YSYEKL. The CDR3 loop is CASSQEGAGGLETQYF. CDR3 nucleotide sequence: TGCGCCAGCAGCCAAGAAGGGGCAGGGGGGTTGGAGACCCAGTACTTC.

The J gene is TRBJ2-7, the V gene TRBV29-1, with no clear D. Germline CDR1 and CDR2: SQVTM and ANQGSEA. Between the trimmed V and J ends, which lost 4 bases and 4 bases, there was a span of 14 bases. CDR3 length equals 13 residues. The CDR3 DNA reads TGCAGCGTTGGTACCCCGTTGGGATACGAGCAGTACTTC. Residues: CSVGTPLGYEQYF.

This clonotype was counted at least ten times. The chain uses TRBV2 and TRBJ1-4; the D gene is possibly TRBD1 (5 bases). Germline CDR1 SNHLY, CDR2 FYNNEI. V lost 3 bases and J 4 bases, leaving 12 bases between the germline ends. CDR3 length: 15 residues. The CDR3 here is CASSDWGRSNEKLFF. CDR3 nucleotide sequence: TGTGCCAGCAGTGATTGGGGCAGGAGTAATGAAAAACTGTTTTTT.

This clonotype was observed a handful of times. In DNA, the CDR3 is TGTGCCAGCAGTGAAGCGGGCAGGGCCCTATACGAGCAGTACTTC. It codes for CASSEAGRALYEQYF. This chain uses TRBV6-1 with TRBJ2-7; tentatively, D is TRBD1 (5 bases). CDR3 length: 15 residues. V lost 0 bases to trimming and J lost 4 bases, with 13 bases between them. CDR1 MNHNS and CDR2 SASEGT come from the germline V gene.

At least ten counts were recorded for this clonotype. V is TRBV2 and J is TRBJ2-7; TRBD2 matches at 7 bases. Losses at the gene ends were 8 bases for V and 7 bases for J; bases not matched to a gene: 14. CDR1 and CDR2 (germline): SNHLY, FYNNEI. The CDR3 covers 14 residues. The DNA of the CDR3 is TGTGCCAGCCGACGGACACGCTTGCGGGGGGAGCAGTACTTC. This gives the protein CASRRTRLRGEQYF. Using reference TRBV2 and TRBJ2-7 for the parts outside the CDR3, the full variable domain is EPEVTQTPSHQVTQMGQEVILRCVPISNHLYFYWYRQILGQKVEFLVSFYNNEISEKSEIFDDQFSVERPDGSNFTLKIRSTKLEDSAMYFCASRRTRLRGEQYFGPGTRLTVT.

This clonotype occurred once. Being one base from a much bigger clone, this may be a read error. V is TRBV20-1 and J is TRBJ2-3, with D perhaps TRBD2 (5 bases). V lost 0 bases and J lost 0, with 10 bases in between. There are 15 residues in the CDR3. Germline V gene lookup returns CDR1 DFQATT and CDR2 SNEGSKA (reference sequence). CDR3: CSARDREGSTDTQYF. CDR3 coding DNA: TGCAGTGCTAGAGACCGTGAGGGTAGCACAGATACGCAGTATTTT.

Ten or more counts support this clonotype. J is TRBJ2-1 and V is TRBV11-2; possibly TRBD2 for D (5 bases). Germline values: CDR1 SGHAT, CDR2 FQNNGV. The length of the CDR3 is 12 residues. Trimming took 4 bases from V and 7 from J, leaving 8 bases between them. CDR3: CASSSLVNEQFF. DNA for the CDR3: TGTGCCAGCAGCTCACTAGTTAATGAGCAGTTCTTC.

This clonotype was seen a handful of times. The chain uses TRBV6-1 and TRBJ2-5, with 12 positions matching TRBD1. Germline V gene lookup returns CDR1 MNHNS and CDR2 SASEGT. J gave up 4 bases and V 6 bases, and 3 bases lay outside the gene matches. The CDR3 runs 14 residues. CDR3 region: CASRGQGARETQYF. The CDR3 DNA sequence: TGTGCCAGCAGGGGACAGGGGGCGCGAGAGACCCAGTACTTC.

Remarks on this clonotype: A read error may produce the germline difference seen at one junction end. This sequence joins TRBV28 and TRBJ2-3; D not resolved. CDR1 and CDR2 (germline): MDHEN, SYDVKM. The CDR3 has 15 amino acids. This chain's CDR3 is CASSLLRISTDMQYF. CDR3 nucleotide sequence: TGTGCCAGCAGTTTATTAAGGATCTCCACAGATATGCAGTATTTT.

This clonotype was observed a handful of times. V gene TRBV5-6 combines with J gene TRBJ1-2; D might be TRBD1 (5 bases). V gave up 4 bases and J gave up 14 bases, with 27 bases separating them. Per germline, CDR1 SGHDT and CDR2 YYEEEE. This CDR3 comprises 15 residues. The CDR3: CASSIPPPGTYVSTF. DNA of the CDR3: TGTGCCAGCAGCATCCCCCCCCCCGGGACGTACGTCTCTACCTTC.

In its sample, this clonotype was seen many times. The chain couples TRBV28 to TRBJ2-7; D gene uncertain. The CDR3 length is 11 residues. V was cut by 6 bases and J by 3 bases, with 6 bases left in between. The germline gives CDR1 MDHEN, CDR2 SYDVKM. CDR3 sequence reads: CASSPYYEQYF. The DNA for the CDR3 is TGTGCCAGCAGCCCATACTACGAGCAGTACTTC.

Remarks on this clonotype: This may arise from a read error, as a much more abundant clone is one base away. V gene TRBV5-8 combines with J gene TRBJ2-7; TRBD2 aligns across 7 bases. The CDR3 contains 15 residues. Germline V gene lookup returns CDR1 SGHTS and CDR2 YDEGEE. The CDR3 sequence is CASSPLAGASYKQYF. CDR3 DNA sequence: TGTGCCAGCAGCCCCTTAGCGGGCGCATCCTACAAGCAGTACTTC.

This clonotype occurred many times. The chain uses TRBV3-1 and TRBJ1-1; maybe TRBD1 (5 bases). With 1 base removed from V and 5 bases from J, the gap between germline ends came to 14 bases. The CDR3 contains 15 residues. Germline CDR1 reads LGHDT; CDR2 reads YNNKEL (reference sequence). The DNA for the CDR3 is TGTGCCAGCAGCCAAGGGGGGGTGAGGGCGACTGAAGCTTTCTTT. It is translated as CASSQGGVRATEAFF. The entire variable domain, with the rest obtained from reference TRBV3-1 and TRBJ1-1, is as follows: DTAVSQTPKYLVTQMGNDKSIKCEQNLGHDTMYWYKQDSKKFLKIMFSYNNKELIINETVPNRFSPKSPDKAHLNLHINSLELGDSAVYFCASSQGGVRATEAFFGQGTRLTVV.

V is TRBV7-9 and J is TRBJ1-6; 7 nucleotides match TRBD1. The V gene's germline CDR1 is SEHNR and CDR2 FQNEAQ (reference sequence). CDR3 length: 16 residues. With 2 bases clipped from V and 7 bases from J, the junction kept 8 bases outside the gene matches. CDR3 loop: CASSLLGGAENSPLHF. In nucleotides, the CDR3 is TGTGCCAGCAGCTTATTAGGGGGCGCGGAAAATTCACCCCTCCACTTT.

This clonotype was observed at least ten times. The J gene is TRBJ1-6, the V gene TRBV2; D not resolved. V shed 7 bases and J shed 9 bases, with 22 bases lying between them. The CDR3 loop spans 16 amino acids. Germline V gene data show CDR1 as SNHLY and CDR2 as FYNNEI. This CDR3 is CASTPGEGRASSPLHF. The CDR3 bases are TGTGCCAGCACTCCAGGAGAGGGCCGGGCAAGTTCACCCCTCCACTTT.

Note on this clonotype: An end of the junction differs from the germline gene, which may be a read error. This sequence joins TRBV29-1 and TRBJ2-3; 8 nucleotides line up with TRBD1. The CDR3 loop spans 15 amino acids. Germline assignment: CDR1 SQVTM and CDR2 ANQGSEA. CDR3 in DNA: TGCAGCGTTCGAAGACAGGGGCTGAGCACAGGTACGCAGTATTTT. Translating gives CSVRRQGLSTGTQYF.

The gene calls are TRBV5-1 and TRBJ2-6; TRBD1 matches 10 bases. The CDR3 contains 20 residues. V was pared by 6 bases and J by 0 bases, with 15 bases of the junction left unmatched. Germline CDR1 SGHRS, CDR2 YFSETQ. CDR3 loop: CASTPWRPGQGSSGANVLTF. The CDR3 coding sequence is TGCGCCAGCACCCCTTGGAGGCCGGGACAGGGGAGCTCTGGGGCCAACGTCCTGACTTTC. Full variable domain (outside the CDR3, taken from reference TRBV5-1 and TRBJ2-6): KAGVTQTPRYLIKTRGQQVTLSCSPISGHRSVSWYQQTPGQGLQFLFEYFSETQRNKGNFPGRFSGRQFSNSRSEMNVSTLELGDSALYLCASTPWRPGQGSSGANVLTFGAGSRLTVL.

In DNA, the CDR3 is TGTGCCAGCAGGAGGGGGTTGGATAACACTGAAGCTTTCTTT. It yields the protein CASRRGLDNTEAFF. The chain combines TRBV2 with TRBJ1-1, with a weak D call TRBD1 (6 bases). V was clipped by 6 bases and J by 2 bases, with 13 bases between them. CDR3 length equals 14 residues. Germline lookup yields CDR1 SNHLY and CDR2 FYNNEI.

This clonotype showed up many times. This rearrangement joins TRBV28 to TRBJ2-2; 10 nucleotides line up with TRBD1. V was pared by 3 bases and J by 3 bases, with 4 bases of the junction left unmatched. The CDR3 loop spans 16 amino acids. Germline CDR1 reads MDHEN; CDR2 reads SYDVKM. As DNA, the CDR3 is TGTGCCAGCAGTTTTTCGGACAGGGGGGACACCGGGGAGCTGTTTTTT. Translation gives CASSFSDRGDTGELFF. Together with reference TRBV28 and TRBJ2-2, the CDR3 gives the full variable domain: DVKVTQSSRYLVKRTGEKVFLECVQDMDHENMFWYRQDPGLGLRLIYFSYDVKMKEKGDIPEGYSVSREKKERFSLILESASTNQTSMYLCASSFSDRGDTGELFFGEGSRLTVL.

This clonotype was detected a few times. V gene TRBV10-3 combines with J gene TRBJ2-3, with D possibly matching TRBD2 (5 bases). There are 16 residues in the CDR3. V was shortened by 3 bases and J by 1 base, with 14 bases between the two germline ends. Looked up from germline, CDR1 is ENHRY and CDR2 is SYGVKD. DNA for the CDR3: TGTGCCATCAGTGACCCGAACCGGGGAGGCACAGATACGCAGTATTTT. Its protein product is CAISDPNRGGTDTQYF.

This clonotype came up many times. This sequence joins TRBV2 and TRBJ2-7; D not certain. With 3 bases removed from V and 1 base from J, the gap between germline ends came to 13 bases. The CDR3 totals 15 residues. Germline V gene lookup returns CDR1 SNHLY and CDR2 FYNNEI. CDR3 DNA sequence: TGTGCCAGCAGTGAGAGAGGCGACCCGTCCTACGAGCAGTACTTC. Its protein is CASSERGDPSYEQYF.

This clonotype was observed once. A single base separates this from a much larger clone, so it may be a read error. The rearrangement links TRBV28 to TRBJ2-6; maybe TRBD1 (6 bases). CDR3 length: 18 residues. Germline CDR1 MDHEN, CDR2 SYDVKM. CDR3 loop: CASSNYGGPSSGANALTF. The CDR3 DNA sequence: TGTGCCAGCAGCAATTATGGGGGCCCGAGCTCTGGGGCCAACGCCCTGACTTTC.

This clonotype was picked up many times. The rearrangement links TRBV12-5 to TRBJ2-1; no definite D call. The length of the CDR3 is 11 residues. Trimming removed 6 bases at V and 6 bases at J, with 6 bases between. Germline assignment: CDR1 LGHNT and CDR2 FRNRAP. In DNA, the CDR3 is TGTGCTAGTGGGCTAGGCAATGAGCAGTTCTTC. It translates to CASGLGNEQFF.

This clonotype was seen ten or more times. Here the CDR3 reads CASSPNRGRSAEQYF. CDR3 DNA sequence: TGTGCCAGCAGCCCTAACAGGGGTCGATCGGCCGAGCAGTACTTC. V is TRBV7-7 and J is TRBJ2-7, with TRBD1 matching over 7 bases. Germline V CDR1 and CDR2: SSHAT, FNYEAQ (reference sequence). The CDR3 sequence is 15 residues long. V was pared by 5 bases and J by 6 bases, with 13 bases of the junction left unmatched.

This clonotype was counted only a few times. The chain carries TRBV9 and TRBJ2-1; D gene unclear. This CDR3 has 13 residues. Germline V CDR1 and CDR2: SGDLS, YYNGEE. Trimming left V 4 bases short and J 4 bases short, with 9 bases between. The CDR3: CASSKGIYNEQFF. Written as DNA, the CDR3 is TGTGCCAGCAGCAAGGGAATATACAATGAGCAGTTCTTC.

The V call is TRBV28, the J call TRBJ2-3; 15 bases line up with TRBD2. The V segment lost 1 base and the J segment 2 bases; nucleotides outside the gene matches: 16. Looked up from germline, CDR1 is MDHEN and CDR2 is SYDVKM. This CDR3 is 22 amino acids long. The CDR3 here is CASSLFRVRGLAGGWVTDTQYF. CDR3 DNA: TGTGCCAGCAGTTTATTTAGGGTCCGGGGACTAGCGGGAGGTTGGGTCACAGATACGCAGTATTTT.

Written as DNA, the CDR3 is TGTGCCACCAGTGATACAAGAGGACTACCACAAAACAATGAGCAGTTCTTC. Its translation is CATSDTRGLPQNNEQFF. This chain links TRBV24-1 with TRBJ2-1, with D possibly TRBD2 on 6 matching bases. In germline, CDR1 is KGHDR, CDR2 SFDVKD. The CDR3 consists of 17 residues. Trimming removed 3 bases at V and 5 bases at J, with 19 bases between.